This T cell receptor (beta chain) was captured by sequencing in a study of molecular identifiers for immune sequencing clone quantification. Regarding the study as a whole: Clonotypes topping 20 RNA copies carried over 97% of effector molecules but under 1% of naive ones.

Trimming took 8 bases from V and 5 from J; bases not matched to a gene: 9. This CDR3 comprises 16 residues. Germline V gene lookup returns CDR1 SGHTA and CDR2 FQGNSA. About this clonotype: Its antigen is still unknown. This may be a read error, as it is one base from a much larger clone.

Making the bulk TCR libraries relied on previously described methods and listed TCR primers. In TCRdb, the PCR reads were re-called with MiXCR into one record per CDR3 protein. The repertoire has roughly 320,000 distinct CDR3 sequences, about 22% of them found once; the top ten carry roughly 0.8%. Sample: naive CD8+ T cells from blood, with Jurkat cell RNA spiked in. Subset here: FACS-sorted CD8+CD4-CCR7+CD45RA+ naive T cells. The chain has TRBV7-2 and TRBJ2-3; 14 bases are shared with TRBD2. The sequence derives from a human donor in good health. Some libraries in this study had Jurkat cell RNA spiked in. CDR3 loop: CASGLGLAGVGDTQYF. The CDR3 DNA is TGTGCCAGCGGCCTGGGACTAGCGGGAGTTGGAGATACGCAGTATTTT. The full variable domain, its missing parts supplied by reference TRBV7-2 and TRBJ2-3, is GAGVSQSPSNKVTEKGKDVELRCDPISGHTALYWYRQSLGQGLEFLIYFQGNSAPDKSGLPSDRFSAERTGGSVSTLTIQRTQQEDSAVYLCASGLGLAGVGDTQYFGPGTRLTVL.